The 7 T cell receptor beta chains below all came from one sample that was sequenced in a study of beta chain features in type 1 diabetes. Of the isolated RNA, all was reverse transcribed, and so the sequenced material was expressed TCRB transcripts. Sequenced by immunoSEQ multiplex PCR; TCRdb stores in-frame clones only, minus some. The sample yields over 300,000 clones, 8% seen once. Sequencing input: central memory CD4+ T cells from blood. Receptors were obtained from a woman younger than 35 in good health.

This clone was counted ten times or more. The chain is built from TRBV25-1 and TRBJ2-1; unclear D gene. Trimming stripped 3 bases from V and 3 bases from J, with 0 bases between. Germline CDR1 MGHDK, CDR2 SYGVNS. The CDR3 has 11 residues. The DNA for the CDR3 is TGTGCCAGCAGTGACTACAATGAGCAGTTCTTC. The encoded protein is CASSDYNEQFF.

A few counts support this clone. The gene calls are TRBV5-8 and TRBJ1-4; a possible D gene is TRBD1 (5 bases). The CDR3 is 17 residues long. CDR1 is SGHTS, CDR2 YDEGEE, per germline. V was clipped by 0 bases and J by 0 bases, with 12 bases between them. CDR3 sequence reads: CASSLGAGSSTNEKLFF. CDR3 nucleotide sequence: TGTGCCAGCAGCTTGGGGGCAGGGTCTTCAACTAATGAAAAACTGTTTTTT.

This clone has just a few counts. This sequence joins TRBV20-1 and TRBJ2-7; either TRBD1 or TRBD2 may supply D (5 bases each). V gave up 5 bases and J gave up 5 bases, with 10 bases separating them. Germline values: CDR1 DFQATT, CDR2 SNEGSKA (reference sequence). This CDR3 comprises 11 residues. The CDR3 loop reads CSAGTDNEQYF. CDR3 sequence (DNA): TGCAGTGCTGGGACGGATAACGAGCAGTACTTC.

The V and J genes are TRBV5-6 and TRBJ2-5; TRBD2 might be the D (5 bases). Trimming pared 1 base from V and 1 base from J, leaving 8 bases between. The CDR3 covers 14 residues. Germline CDR1 and CDR2: SGHDT and YYEEEE. The chain's CDR3 is CASSLRRSQETQYF. The DNA of the CDR3 is TGTGCCAGCAGCTTGCGGAGGAGCCAAGAGACCCAGTACTTC.

This clone came up many times. This chain uses TRBV6-5 with TRBJ2-4, with TRBD1 as a possible D gene (5 bases). Looked up from germline, CDR1 is MNHEY and CDR2 is SVGAGI. The germline V and J ends were trimmed by 2 bases and 7 bases, with 12 bases remaining between them. This CDR3 spans 14 amino acids. This CDR3 is CASSYGARANIQYF. The CDR3 DNA reads as TGTGCCAGCAGTTACGGGGCCCGTGCTAACATTCAGTACTTC.

This clone appeared many times. The genes are TRBV9 and TRBJ2-3, with 12 bases that match TRBD1. V shed 3 bases and J 11 bases; nucleotides not matched to a gene: 7. The V gene's germline CDR1 is SGDLS and CDR2 YYNGEE. The CDR3 loop spans 14 amino acids. The CDR3, as DNA: TGTGCCAGCAGCGGAGGGACAGGGGGCGCCGGGCAGTATTTT. This gives the protein CASSGGTGGAGQYF.

This clone was detected many times. This rearrangement joins TRBV15 to TRBJ1-2; a possible D gene is TRBD1 (6 bases). V was shortened by 2 bases and J by 4 bases, with 20 bases between the two germline ends. The CDR3 sequence is 17 residues long. CDR1 and CDR2 (germline): LNHNV, YYDKDF (reference sequence). The CDR3 coding sequence is TGTGCCACCAGCAGAAAACAGGGAGGCGGAATCCCCTATGGCTACACCTTC. The encoded protein is CATSRKQGGGIPYGYTF.